The clone carrying this T cell receptor beta chain was recorded only once. V shed 5 bases and J shed 1 base, with 21 bases lying between them. This CDR3 spans 17 amino acids. Germline CDR1 and CDR2: LNHDA and SQIVND (reference sequence). This sample's TCRbeta library carried unique molecular identifier barcodes. TCRdb processed the PCR reads anew with MiXCR; each CDR3 protein has one entry. The sample carries about 230,000 distinct CDR3 sequences, around 9.6% recorded once. This sample stems from a study of T-cell reconstitution after alpha-beta-depleted transplantation in children. This specimen was PBMCs from the stem cell graft donor, taken from the stem cell graft. The genes are TRBV19 and TRBJ2-7; D is possibly TRBD2 (6 bases). The sequence came from a human donor who donated a stem cell graft to a child with acute lymphoblastic leukemia. In nucleotides, the CDR3 is TGTGCCAGTAGTGTGGGGCTAGGGGACTCCACATCCTACGAGCAGTACTTC. This sequence encodes CASSVGLGDSTSYEQYF.